This TCR beta chain was captured by sequencing in a study of blood T cell repertoires in COVID-19. For the study at large: Nucleic acid was either cDNA or gDNA, and it came from T cells, B-cell-depleted T cells, or PBMCs.

Authors' processing steps: Estimation of nucleated cell counts relied on the amplification of reference gene primers. Using immunoSEQ multiplex PCR, the repertoire was profiled, and TCRdb retains in-frame clones only, with some absent. The D gene and trimming were derived from the DNA, and the V and J assignments and clone size from that table. The repertoire holds under 300,000 clones, with roughly 82% as singletons. CDR3 size: 16 residues. Germline CDR1 DFQATT, CDR2 SNEGSKA (reference sequence). Trimming took 3 bases from V and 0 from J, leaving 15 bases between them. The chain couples TRBV20-1 to TRBJ1-5; no firm D call. Sample: peripheral blood. The sequence came from a woman of 80 years or more with active or convalescent COVID-19. The CDR3 DNA is TGCAGTGCTAGTAAACGAGGCCATTTTAGCAATCAGCCCCAGCATTTT. It specifies CSASKRGHFSNQPQHF.